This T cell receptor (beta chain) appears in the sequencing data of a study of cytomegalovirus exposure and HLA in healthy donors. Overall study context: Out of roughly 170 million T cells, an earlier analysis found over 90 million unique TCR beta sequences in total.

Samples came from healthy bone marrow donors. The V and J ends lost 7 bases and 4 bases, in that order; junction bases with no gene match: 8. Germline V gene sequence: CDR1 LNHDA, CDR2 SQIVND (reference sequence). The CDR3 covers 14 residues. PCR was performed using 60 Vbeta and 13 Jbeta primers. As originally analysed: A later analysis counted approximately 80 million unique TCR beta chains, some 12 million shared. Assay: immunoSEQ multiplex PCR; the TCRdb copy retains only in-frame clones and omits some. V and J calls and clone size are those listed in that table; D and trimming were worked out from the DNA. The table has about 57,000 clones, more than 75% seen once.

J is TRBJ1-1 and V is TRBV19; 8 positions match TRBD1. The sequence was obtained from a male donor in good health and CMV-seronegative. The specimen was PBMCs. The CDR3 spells CASMRWTGSTEAFF. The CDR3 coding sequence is TGTGCCAGTATGAGATGGACAGGGAGCACTGAAGCTTTCTTT.